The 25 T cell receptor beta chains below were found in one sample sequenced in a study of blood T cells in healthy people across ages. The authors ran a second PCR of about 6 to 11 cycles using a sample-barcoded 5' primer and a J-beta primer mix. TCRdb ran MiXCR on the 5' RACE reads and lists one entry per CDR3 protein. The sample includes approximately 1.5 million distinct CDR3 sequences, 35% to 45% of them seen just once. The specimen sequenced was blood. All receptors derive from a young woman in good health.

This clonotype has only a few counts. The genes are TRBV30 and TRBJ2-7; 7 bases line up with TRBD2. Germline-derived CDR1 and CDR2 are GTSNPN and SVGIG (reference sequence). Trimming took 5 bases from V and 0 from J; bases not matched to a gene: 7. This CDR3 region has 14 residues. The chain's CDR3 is CAWSLGGVSYEQYF. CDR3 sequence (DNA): TGTGCCTGGTCGTTGGGGGGGGTCTCCTACGAGCAGTACTTC.

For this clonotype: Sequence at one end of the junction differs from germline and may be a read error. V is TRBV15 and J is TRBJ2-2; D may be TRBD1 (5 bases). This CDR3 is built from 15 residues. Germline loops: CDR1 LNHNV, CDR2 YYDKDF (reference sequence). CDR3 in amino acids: CAASRNRMNTGELFF. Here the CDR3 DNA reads TGTGCCGCCAGCCGTAACAGGATGAACACCGGGGAGCTGTTTTTT.

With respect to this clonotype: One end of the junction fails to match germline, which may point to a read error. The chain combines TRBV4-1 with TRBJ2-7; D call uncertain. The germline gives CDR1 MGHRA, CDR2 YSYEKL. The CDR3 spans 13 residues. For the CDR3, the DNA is TGCGCCTGCAGCCAAGTTACAGTAAGCGAGCAGTACTTC. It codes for CACSQVTVSEQYF.

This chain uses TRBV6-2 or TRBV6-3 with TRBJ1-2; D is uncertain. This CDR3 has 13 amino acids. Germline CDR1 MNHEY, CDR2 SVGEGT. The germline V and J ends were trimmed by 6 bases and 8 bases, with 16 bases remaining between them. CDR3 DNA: TGTGCCAGCAGCACTACTCGACCGGGCGGCTACACCTTC. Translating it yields CASSTTRPGGYTF.

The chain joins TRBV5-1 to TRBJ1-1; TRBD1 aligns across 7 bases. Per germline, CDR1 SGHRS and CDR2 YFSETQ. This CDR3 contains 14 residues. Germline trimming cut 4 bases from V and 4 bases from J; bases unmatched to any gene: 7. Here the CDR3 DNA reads TGCGCCAGCAGCCCGACAGGGCAGGTCACTGAAGCTTTCTTT. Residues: CASSPTGQVTEAFF.

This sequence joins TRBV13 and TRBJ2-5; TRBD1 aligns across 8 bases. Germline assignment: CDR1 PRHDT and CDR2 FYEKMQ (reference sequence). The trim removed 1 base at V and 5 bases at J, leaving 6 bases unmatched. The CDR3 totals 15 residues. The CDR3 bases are TGTGCCAGCAGCTTAGAACAGGGGGGTGTCGAGACCCAGTACTTC. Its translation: CASSLEQGGVETQYF.

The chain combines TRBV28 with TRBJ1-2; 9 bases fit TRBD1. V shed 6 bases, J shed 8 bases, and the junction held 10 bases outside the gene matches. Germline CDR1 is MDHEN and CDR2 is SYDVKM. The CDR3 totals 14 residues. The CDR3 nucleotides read TGTGCCAGCAGGGACAGGGGACGAATAAGCGGCTACACCTTC. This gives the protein CASRDRGRISGYTF.

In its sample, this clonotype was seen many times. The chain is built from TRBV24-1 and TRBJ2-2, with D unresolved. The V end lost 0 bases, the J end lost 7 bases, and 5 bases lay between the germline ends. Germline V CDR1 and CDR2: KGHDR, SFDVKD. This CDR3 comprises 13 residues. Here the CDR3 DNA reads TGTGCCACCAGTGATTTGCAGTACGGGGAGCTGTTTTTT. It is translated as CATSDLQYGELFF.

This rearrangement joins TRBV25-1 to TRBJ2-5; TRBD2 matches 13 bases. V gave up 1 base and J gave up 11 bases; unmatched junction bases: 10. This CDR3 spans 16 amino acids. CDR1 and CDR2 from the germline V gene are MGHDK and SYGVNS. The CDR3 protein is CASSEFGTSGRVEQYF. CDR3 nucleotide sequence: TGTGCCAGCAGTGAATTTGGCACTAGCGGGAGGGTTGAGCAGTACTTC.

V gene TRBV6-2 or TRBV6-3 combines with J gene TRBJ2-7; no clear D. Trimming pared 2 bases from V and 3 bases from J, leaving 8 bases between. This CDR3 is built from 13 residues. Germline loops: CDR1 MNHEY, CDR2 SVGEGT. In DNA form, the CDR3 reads TGTGCCAGCAGTTACGGTTCAGTCTACGAGCAGTACTTC. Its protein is CASSYGSVYEQYF.

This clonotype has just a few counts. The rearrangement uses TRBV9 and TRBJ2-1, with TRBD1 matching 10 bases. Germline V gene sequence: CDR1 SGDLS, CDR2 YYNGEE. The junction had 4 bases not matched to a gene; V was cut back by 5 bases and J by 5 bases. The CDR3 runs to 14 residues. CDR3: CASRPGTGDNEQFF. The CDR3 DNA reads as TGTGCCAGCAGGCCCGGGACAGGGGACAATGAGCAGTTCTTC.

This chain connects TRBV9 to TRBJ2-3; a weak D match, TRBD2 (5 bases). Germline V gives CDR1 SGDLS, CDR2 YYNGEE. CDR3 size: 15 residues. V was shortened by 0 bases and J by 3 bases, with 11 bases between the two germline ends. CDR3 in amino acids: CASSVDGDRTDTQYF. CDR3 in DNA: TGTGCCAGCAGCGTAGACGGGGATCGGACAGATACGCAGTATTTT.

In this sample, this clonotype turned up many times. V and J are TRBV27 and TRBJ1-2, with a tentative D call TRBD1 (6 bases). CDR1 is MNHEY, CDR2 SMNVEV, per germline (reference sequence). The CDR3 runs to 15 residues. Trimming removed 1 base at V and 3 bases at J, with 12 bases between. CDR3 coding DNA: TGTGCCAGCAGTTTATTGGGGGGCTTGGACTATGGCTACACCTTC. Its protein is CASSLLGGLDYGYTF.

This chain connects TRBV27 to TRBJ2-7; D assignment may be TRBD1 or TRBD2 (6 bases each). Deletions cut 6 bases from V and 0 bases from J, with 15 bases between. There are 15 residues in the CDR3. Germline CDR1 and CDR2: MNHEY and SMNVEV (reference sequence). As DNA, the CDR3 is TGTGCCAGCAGCTGGGGGGCTAGCGCCTCCTACGAGCAGTACTTC. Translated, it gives CASSWGASASYEQYF.

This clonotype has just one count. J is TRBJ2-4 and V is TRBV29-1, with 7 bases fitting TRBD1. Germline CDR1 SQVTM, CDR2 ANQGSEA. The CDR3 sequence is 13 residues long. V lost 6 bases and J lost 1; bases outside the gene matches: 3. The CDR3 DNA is TGCAGCGTGACAGGGCGTGCCAAAAACATTCAGTACTTC. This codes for CSVTGRAKNIQYF.

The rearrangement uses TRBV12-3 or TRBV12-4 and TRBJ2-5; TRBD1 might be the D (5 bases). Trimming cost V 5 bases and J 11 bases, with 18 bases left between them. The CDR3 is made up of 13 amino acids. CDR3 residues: CASSPGFYDEQYF. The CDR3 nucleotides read TGTGCCAGCAGTCCAGGGTTTTACGATGAGCAGTACTTC.

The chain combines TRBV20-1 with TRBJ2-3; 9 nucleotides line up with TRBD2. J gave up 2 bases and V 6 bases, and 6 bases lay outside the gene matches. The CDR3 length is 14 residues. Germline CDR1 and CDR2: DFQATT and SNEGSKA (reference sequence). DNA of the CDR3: TGCAGTGCCTGGACTAGCGATTCCACAGATACGCAGTATTTT. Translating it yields CSAWTSDSTDTQYF.

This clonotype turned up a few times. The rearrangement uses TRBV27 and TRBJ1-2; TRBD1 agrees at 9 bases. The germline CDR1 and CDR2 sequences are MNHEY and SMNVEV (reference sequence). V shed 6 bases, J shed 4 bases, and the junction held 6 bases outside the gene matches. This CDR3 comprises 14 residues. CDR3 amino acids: CASRPDRGIYGYTF. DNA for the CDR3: TGTGCCAGCAGACCGGACAGGGGTATCTATGGCTACACCTTC.

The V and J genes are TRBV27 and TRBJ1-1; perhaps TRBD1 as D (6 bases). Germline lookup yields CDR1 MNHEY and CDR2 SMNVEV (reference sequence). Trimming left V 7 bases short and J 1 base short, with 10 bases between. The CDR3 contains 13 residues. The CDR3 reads CASTQGRNTEAFF. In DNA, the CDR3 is TGTGCCAGCACCCAGGGGCGGAACACTGAAGCTTTCTTT.

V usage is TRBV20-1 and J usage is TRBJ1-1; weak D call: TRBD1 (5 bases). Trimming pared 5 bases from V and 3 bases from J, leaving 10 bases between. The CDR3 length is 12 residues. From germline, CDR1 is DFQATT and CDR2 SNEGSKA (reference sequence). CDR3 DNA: TGCAGTGCTGCCCAGGGTGACACTGAAGCTTTCTTT. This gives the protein CSAAQGDTEAFF.

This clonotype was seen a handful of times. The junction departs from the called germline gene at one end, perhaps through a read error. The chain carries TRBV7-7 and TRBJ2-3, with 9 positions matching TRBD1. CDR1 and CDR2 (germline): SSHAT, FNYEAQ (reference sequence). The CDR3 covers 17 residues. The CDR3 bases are TGTGCTAGCAGCTTAGTCGGGCGGGGACAGGGCCCAGATACGCAGTATTTT. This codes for CASSLVGRGQGPDTQYF.

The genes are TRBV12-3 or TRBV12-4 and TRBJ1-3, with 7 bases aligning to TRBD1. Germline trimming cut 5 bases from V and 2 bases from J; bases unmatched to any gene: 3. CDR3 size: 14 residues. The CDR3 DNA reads TGTGCCAGCAGTCCAGACAGGGCTGGAAACACCATATATTTT. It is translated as CASSPDRAGNTIYF.

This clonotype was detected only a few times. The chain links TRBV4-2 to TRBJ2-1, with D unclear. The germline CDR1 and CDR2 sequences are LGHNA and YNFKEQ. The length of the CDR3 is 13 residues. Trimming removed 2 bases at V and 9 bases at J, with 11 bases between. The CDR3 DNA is TGTGCCAGCAGCCAAAGGACCACGGGTGAGCAGTTCTTC. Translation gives CASSQRTTGEQFF.

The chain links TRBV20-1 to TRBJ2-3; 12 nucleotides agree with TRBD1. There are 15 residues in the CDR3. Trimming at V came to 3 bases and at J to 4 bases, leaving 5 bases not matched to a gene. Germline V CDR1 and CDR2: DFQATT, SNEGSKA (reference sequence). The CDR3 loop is CSASAGTGGADTQYF. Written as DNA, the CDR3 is TGCAGTGCTAGCGCCGGGACAGGGGGCGCAGATACGCAGTATTTT.

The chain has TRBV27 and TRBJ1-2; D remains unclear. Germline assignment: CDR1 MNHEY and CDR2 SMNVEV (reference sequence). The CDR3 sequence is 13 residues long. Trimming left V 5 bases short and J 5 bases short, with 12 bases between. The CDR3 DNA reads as TGTGCCAGCAGTCCCGGGGTCTTTTATGGCTACACCTTC. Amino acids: CASSPGVFYGYTF.